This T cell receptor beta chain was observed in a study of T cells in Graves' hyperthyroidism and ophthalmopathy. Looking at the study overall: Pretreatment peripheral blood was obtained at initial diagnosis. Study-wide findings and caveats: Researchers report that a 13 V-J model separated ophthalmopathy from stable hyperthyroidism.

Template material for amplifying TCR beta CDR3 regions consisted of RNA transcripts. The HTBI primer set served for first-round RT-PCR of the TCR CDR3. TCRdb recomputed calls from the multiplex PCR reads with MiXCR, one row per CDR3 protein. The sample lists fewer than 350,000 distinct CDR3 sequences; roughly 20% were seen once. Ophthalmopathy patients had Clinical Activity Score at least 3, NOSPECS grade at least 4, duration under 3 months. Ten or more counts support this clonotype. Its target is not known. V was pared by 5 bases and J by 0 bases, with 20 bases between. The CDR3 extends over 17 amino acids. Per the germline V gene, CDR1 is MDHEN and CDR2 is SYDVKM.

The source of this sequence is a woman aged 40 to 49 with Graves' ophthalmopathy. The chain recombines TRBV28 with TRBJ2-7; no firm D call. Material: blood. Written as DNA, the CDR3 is TGTGCCAGCAGTGACATATTTGGATCTCCTTACTCCTACGAGCAGTACTTC. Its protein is CASSDIFGSPYSYEQYF.